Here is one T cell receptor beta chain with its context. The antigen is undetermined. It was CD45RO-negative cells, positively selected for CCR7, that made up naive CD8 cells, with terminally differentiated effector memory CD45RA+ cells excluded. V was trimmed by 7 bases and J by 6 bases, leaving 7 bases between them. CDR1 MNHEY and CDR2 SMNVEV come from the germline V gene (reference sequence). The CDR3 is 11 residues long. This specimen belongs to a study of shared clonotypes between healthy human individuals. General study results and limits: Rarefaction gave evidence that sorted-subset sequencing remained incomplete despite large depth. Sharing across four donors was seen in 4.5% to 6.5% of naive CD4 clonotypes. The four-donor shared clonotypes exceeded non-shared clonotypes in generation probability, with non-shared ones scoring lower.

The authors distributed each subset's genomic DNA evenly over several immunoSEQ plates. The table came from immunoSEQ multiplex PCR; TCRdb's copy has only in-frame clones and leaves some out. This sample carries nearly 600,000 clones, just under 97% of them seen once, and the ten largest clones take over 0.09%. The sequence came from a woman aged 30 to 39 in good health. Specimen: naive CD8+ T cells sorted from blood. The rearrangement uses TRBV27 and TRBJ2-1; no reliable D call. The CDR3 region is CASKVGNEQFF. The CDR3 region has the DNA TGTGCCAGCAAGGTGGGCAATGAGCAGTTCTTC.